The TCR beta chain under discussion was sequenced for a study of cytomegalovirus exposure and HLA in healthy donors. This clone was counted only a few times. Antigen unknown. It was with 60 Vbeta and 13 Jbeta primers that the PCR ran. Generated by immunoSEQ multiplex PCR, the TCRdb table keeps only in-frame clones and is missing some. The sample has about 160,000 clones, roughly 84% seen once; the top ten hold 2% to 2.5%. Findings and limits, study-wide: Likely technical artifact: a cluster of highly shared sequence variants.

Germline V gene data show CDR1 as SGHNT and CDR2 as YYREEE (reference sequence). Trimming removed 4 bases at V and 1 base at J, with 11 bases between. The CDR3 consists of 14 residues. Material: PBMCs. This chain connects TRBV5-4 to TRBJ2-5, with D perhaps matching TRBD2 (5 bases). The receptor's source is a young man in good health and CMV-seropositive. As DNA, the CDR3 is TGTGCCAGCAGCCGGACTGGGTCCCAAGAGACCCAGTACTTC. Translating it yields CASSRTGSQETQYF.